The rows below give T cell receptor beta chains drawn from one sample of a study of cytomegalovirus exposure and HLA in healthy donors. Measured with immunoSEQ multiplex PCR; TCRdb has only the in-frame clones, and not every one. The sample contains 250,000 to 350,000 clones, 75% to 90% of which appear only once. Sequenced: PBMCs. The receptors here all came from a woman younger than 45 in good health and CMV-seropositive. The CDR3 runs from the conserved cysteine through the conserved F or W.

TRBV28	CASSGLGIYEQYF
TRBV13	CASSLGWGGDGYTF
TRBV2	CASSESHQGRVQFF
TRBV13	CASSLTLDNNEQFF
TRBV30	CAWSVRQAGRQETQYF
TRBV9	CASSVGTGGPYEQYF
TRBV28	CASSPTEGPIGIQPQHF
TRBV6-1	CASSPLGRNNQPQHF
TRBV18	CASSPSGYNSPLHF
TRBV9	CASTPGTGVRGYTF
TRBV7-2	CASSFWGTEAFF
TRBV4-3	CASSQEVTGPMSYGYTF
TRBV6-6	CASSLQGADIQYF
TRBV15	CATSRDMRVMNTEAFF
TRBV7-2	CASSLGLAGGENTQYF
TRBV11-3	CASSPGENEQFF
TRBV28	CASSISTSGSYEQYF
TRBV30	CAGLLGYGYTF
TRBV29-1	CSVSRGSTGELFF
TRBV28	CASSHDRGLSNQPQHF
TRBV5-4	CASSGGGLVYEQYF
TRBV6-4	CASSPTVAFNYGYTF
TRBV16	CASSPSETRQPQHF
TRBV7-9	CASRTHRAQETQYF
TRBV4-3	CASSPGLPYEQYF
TRBV4-3	CASSQGQGRGSPLHF
TRBV7-9	CASSLAVETQYF
TRBV7-3	CASSPKRGSASEQYF
TRBV5-1	CASSLERQQAFF
TRBV28	CASSYGAYDGYTF
TRBV5-1	CAIPHGTHQETQYF
TRBV14	CASSQLDNTGELFF
TRBV28	CASSFAGAIGTQYF
TRBV11-2	CASSLETSGGVQETQYF